This entry lists 28 T cell receptor beta chains sequenced from one sample in a study of persistence of HIV-infected CD4 T cells. For these receptors, no antigen is known. Overlapping HIV-1 Gag 15-mer peptides at approximately 0.91 ug per peptide per mL were used. CD40L-negative CD69-negative CD45RO-high memory CD4+ T cells were sorted as populations depleted of antigen-responding cells. Sequencing used immunoSEQ version 4 in survey mode. Clones were sequenced by immunoSEQ multiplex PCR, and TCRdb holds only the in-frame ones, with some missing. The sample consists of tens of thousands of clones, about 80% of them appearing once. Sequencing was performed on CD4+ T cells sorted from PBMCs after roughly 19-hour stimulation, taken from a patient who received antiretroviral therapy. Receptor source: an adult man with HIV who was CMV-seropositive.

This sequence joins TRBV7-3 and TRBJ1-4; 7 bases match TRBD1. The CDR3 is 16 amino acids. Germline V lookup: CDR1 SGHTA, CDR2 FQGTGA. Trimming removed 1 base from V and 4 bases from J; junction bases left unmatched: 6. The CDR3 nucleotides are TGTGCCAGCAGCTTAAGGGGCAGGGGGAATAATGAAAAACTGTTTTTT. It translates to CASSLRGRGNNEKLFF.

J is TRBJ2-2 and V is TRBV14; the D is unclear. In germline, CDR1 is SGHDN, CDR2 FVKESK. The CDR3 has 16 residues. V lost 3 bases and J lost 2, with 13 bases in between. CDR3: CASSQRFTVNTGELFF. The CDR3 DNA is TGTGCCAGCAGCCAGAGGTTTACAGTTAACACCGGGGAGCTGTTTTTT.

The chain has TRBV3-1 (or the pseudogene TRBV3-2) and TRBJ2-7; TRBD1 aligns across 10 bases. Trimming removed 0 bases from V and 5 bases from J; junction bases left unmatched: 10. This CDR3 is built from 17 residues. The germline V gene has CDR1 LGHDT and CDR2 YNNKEL (reference sequence). CDR3 bases: TGTGCCAGCAGCCAAGATGTCCCCCGGGACAGGGGCCACGAGCAGTACTTC. Its protein is CASSQDVPRDRGHEQYF.

The chain is built from TRBV5-4 and TRBJ2-7, with TRBD2 matching 9 bases. The CDR3 sequence is 14 residues long. Germline CDR1 is SGHNT and CDR2 is YYREEE (reference sequence). Trimming cost V 2 bases and J 3 bases; bases outside gene matches: 3. CDR3 residues: CASSFSGSNYEQYF. In DNA form, the CDR3 reads TGTGCCAGCAGCTTTAGCGGGAGCAACTACGAGCAGTACTTC.

V and J are TRBV4-1 and TRBJ2-2; 8 bases are shared with TRBD2. Per germline, CDR1 MGHRA and CDR2 YSYEKL. This CDR3 has 16 amino acids. V lost 5 bases, J lost 3 bases, and 8 bases stayed unmatched. CDR3 in DNA: TGCGCCAGCAGCGTTACTAGCGGTTGGGACACCGGGGAGCTGTTTTTT. This codes for CASSVTSGWDTGELFF.

V usage is TRBV5-8 and J usage is TRBJ2-5; 8 nucleotides align to TRBD2. The CDR3 is 14 residues long. Germline values: CDR1 SGHTS, CDR2 YDEGEE. After removal of 10 bases from V and 4 bases from J, the junction contained 12 bases not matched to a gene. The CDR3 DNA reads TGTGCCTCAACGGAAATGGCGGGGGGAGAGACCCAGTACTTC. Protein product: CASTEMAGGETQYF.

This rearrangement joins TRBV7-9 to TRBJ2-5; a weak D match, TRBD2 (6 bases). V gave up 6 bases and J gave up 1 base, with 9 bases separating them. CDR1 and CDR2 from the germline V gene are SEHNR and FQNEAQ (reference sequence). The length of the CDR3 is 13 residues. CDR3 bases: TGTGCCAGCAGTTCCGGGGGCCAAGAGACCCAGTACTTC. Translating gives CASSSGGQETQYF.

This chain links TRBV15 with TRBJ1-5; D is ambiguous. The CDR3 length is 15 residues. V lost 0 bases, J lost 1 base, and 7 bases lay in between. CDR1 and CDR2 from the germline V gene are LNHNV and YYDKDF (reference sequence). The CDR3 sequence: CATSRDGLSNQPQHF. The CDR3 DNA reads TGTGCCACCAGCAGAGATGGACTAAGCAATCAGCCCCAGCATTTT.

The CDR3 sequence: CASSEGRGQQETQYF. CDR3 nucleotides: TGTGCCAGCAGTGAGGGACGGGGACAACAAGAGACCCAGTACTTC. This rearrangement joins TRBV6-4 to TRBJ2-5, with a weak D call TRBD1 (6 bases). The germline gives CDR1 MRHNA, CDR2 SNTAGT. The CDR3 is 15 amino acids. V dropped 3 bases and J dropped 2 bases, with 13 bases sitting between them.

This clone was detected once. V usage is TRBV12-3 or TRBV12-4 and J usage is TRBJ2-1; D gene ambiguous. The CDR3 length is 11 residues. Trimming cost V 3 bases and J 8 bases, with 5 bases left between them. The CDR3 is CASSFLDEQFF. The CDR3 nucleotides are TGTGCCAGCAGTTTCCTGGATGAGCAGTTCTTC.

The chain employs TRBV7-2 and TRBJ1-1, with 9 bases lining up with TRBD1. CDR1 is SGHTA and CDR2 is FQGNSA in the germline V gene. With V trimmed by 5 bases and J by 11 bases, 15 bases remained unmatched. The CDR3 sequence is 15 residues long. The CDR3 loop reads CASSTTDRVGTGAFF. Written as DNA, the CDR3 is TGTGCCAGCAGCACTACCGACAGGGTTGGGACAGGGGCTTTCTTT.

The sample holds one count of this clone. The chain carries TRBV7-6 and TRBJ1-4; maybe TRBD1 (6 bases). V lost 0 bases and J lost 7, with 9 bases in between. CDR1 and CDR2 from the germline V gene are SGHVS and FNYEAQ. This CDR3 has 14 residues. CDR3 amino acids: CASSLARGFEKLFF. As DNA, the CDR3 is TGTGCCAGCAGCTTAGCGAGGGGGTTTGAAAAACTGTTTTTT.

This clone was counted a few times. The gene calls are TRBV15 and TRBJ2-1; TRBD2 agrees at 7 bases. V gave up 3 bases and J gave up 0 bases; unmatched junction bases: 2. From germline, CDR1 is LNHNV and CDR2 YYDKDF (reference sequence). The CDR3 runs 15 residues. The CDR3 loop is CATSSSGYSYNEQFF. The CDR3 nucleotides read TGTGCCACCAGCAGTAGCGGGTACTCCTACAATGAGCAGTTCTTC.

V usage is TRBV7-9 and J usage is TRBJ1-3; possibly TRBD1 for D (5 bases). Looked up from germline, CDR1 is SEHNR and CDR2 is FQNEAQ (reference sequence). V was pared by 1 base and J by 2 bases, with 9 bases between. This CDR3 is built from 15 residues. Here the CDR3 reads CASSLGGQAGNTIYF. The CDR3 DNA reads TGTGCCAGCAGCTTAGGGGGCCAGGCTGGAAACACCATATATTTT.

The chain has TRBV5-6 and TRBJ2-3; D might be TRBD1 (6 bases). The V and J ends lost 4 bases and 4 bases respectively, with 16 bases between them. CDR1 is SGHDT, CDR2 YYEEEE, per germline. The CDR3 consists of 15 residues. CDR3 protein: CASSPLTGKADTQYF. The CDR3 coding sequence is TGTGCCAGCAGCCCCTTAACAGGGAAGGCAGATACGCAGTATTTT.

This chain uses TRBV10-3 with TRBJ1-5, with 7 nucleotides matching TRBD1. The germline V gene has CDR1 ENHRY and CDR2 SYGVKD. The CDR3 runs 15 residues. After removal of 4 bases from V and 1 base from J, the junction contained 4 bases not matched to a gene. CDR3 nucleotide sequence: TGTGCCATCAGTGGGGACAGACCCAGCAATCAGCCCCAGCATTTT. This codes for CAISGDRPSNQPQHF.

This chain links TRBV5-1 with TRBJ1-4; D gene unclear. Trimming took off 7 bases at V and 4 bases at J, with 14 bases between the two ends. Germline loops: CDR1 SGHRS, CDR2 YFSETQ. There are 14 residues in the CDR3. CDR3 bases: TGCGCCAGCCGGCCAGCCCTAGGTAATGAAAAACTGTTTTTT. Translated: CASRPALGNEKLFF. The variable domain in full, completed from reference TRBV5-1 and TRBJ1-4, reads KAGVTQTPRYLIKTRGQQVTLSCSPISGHRSVSWYQQTPGQGLQFLFEYFSETQRNKGNFPGRFSGRQFSNSRSEMNVSTLELGDSALYLCASRPALGNEKLFFGSGTQLSVL.

The table lists this clone with a count of one. The V gene is TRBV7-2, the J gene TRBJ2-3, with 12 bases matching TRBD2. Trimming took 10 bases from V and 5 from J; bases not matched to a gene: 7. This CDR3 region has 14 residues. Germline-derived CDR1 and CDR2 are SGHTA and FQGNSA. In nucleotides, the CDR3 is TGTGCCACAACTCTAGCGGGAGGGAAAGATACGCAGTATTTT. Translating it yields CATTLAGGKDTQYF. The full variable domain, its missing parts supplied by reference TRBV7-2 and TRBJ2-3, is GAGVSQSPSNKVTEKGKDVELRCDPISGHTALYWYRQSLGQGLEFLIYFQGNSAPDKSGLPSDRFSAERTGGSVSTLTIQRTQQEDSAVYLCATTLAGGKDTQYFGPGTRLTVL.

The genes are TRBV30 and TRBJ1-5; D call uncertain. The CDR3 has 16 amino acids. Trimming stripped 5 bases from V and 3 bases from J, with 20 bases between. CDR1 and CDR2 from the germline V gene are GTSNPN and SVGIG (reference sequence). CDR3 nucleotides: TGTGCCTGGTCCCGAACATCGGCATTCCTCAATCAGCCCCAGCATTTT. It yields the protein CAWSRTSAFLNQPQHF. Combining the CDR3 with reference TRBV30 and TRBJ1-5 gives the whole variable domain SQTIHQWPATLVQPVGSPLSLECTVEGTSNPNLYWYRQAAGRGLQLLFYSVGIGQISSEVPQNLSASRPQDRQFILSSKKLLLSDSGFYLCAWSRTSAFLNQPQHFGDGTRLSIL.

On this clone: The identical CDR3 is also encoded by other nucleotide sequences in the sample. The chain carries TRBV18 and TRBJ2-6, with D perhaps assigned TRBD1 or TRBD2 (5 bases each). From germline, CDR1 is KGHSH and CDR2 LQKENI. This CDR3 has 16 amino acids. Trimming cost V 2 bases and J 3 bases, with 11 bases left between them. The CDR3 loop is CASSPGGTGGANVLTF. In DNA form, the CDR3 reads TGTGCCAGCTCACCAGGGGGAACGGGTGGGGCCAACGTCCTGACTTTC.

This clone was picked up one time. CDR3 DNA: TGTGCCAGTAGTGAACGGGACAACTCCTACGAGCAGTACTTC. This codes for CASSERDNSYEQYF. V gene TRBV19 combines with J gene TRBJ2-7; tentatively, D is TRBD1 (6 bases). Germline V gene data show CDR1 as LNHDA and CDR2 as SQIVND (reference sequence). V shed 5 bases and J shed 0 bases, with 11 bases lying between them. This CDR3 is built from 14 residues.

The V and J genes are TRBV19 and TRBJ1-2; 10 bases fit TRBD1. The V and J ends lost 4 bases and 4 bases, in that order; junction bases with no gene match: 6. This CDR3 spans 15 amino acids. CDR1 and CDR2 from the germline V gene are LNHDA and SQIVND (reference sequence). This CDR3 is CASSTAGTGAYGYTF. The CDR3 DNA reads as TGTGCCAGTAGTACCGCTGGGACAGGGGCCTATGGCTACACCTTC.

The V call is TRBV18, the J call TRBJ2-7; 10 nucleotides align to TRBD1. Germline V gene data show CDR1 as KGHSH and CDR2 as LQKENI. J gave up 0 bases and V 7 bases, and 3 bases lay outside the gene matches. The CDR3 is made up of 14 amino acids. Here the CDR3 DNA reads TGTGCCAGCTTCCGGGACAGGGGCTCCTACGAGCAGTACTTC. Amino acids: CASFRDRGSYEQYF.

V and J are TRBV27 and TRBJ2-2; D ambiguous. This CDR3 has 15 residues. Trimming removed 2 bases at V and 5 bases at J, with 12 bases between. Germline-derived CDR1 and CDR2 are MNHEY and SMNVEV (reference sequence). The CDR3 coding sequence is TGTGCCAGCAGTTTAAGACAAAGGGTGACCGGGGAGCTGTTTTTT. It translates to CASSLRQRVTGELFF.

This rearrangement joins TRBV5-4 to TRBJ1-1; 7 bases line up with TRBD1. Germline CDR1 SGHNT, CDR2 YYREEE (reference sequence). The junction had 16 bases not matched to a gene; V was cut back by 4 bases and J by 4 bases. This CDR3 has 17 amino acids. CDR3 in DNA: TGTGCCAGCAGCGTGGGACAGATCACTCGAGAGCGCACTGAAGCTTTCTTT. Encoded protein: CASSVGQITRERTEAFF. Complete variable domain (other parts from reference TRBV5-4 and TRBJ1-1): ETGVTQSPTHLIKTRGQQVTLRCSSQSGHNTVSWYQQALGQGPQFIFQYYREEENGRGNFPPRFSGLQFPNYSSELNVNALELDDSALYLCASSVGQITRERTEAFFGQGTRLTVV.

The chain recombines TRBV7-9 with TRBJ1-5; no clear D gene. This CDR3 is 14 amino acids long. V was pared by 1 base and J by 0 bases, with 4 bases between. Germline values: CDR1 SEHNR, CDR2 FQNEAQ (reference sequence). In nucleotides, the CDR3 is TGTGCCAGCAGCTTAGAGGTTAGCAATCAGCCCCAGCATTTT. It encodes CASSLEVSNQPQHF.

The V gene is TRBV7-8, the J gene TRBJ1-5; no clear D gene. Germline CDR1 is SGHVS and CDR2 is FQNEAQ. There are 15 residues in the CDR3. V was pared by 4 bases and J by 4 bases, with 14 bases between. CDR3 protein: CASSSVGRRNQPQHF. CDR3 DNA: TGTGCCAGCAGCTCAGTCGGCAGAAGAAATCAGCCCCAGCATTTT.

The V and J genes are TRBV7-6 and TRBJ2-7; maybe TRBD1 (6 bases). Germline V gives CDR1 SGHVS, CDR2 FNYEAQ. The CDR3 contains 16 residues. Trimming removed 4 bases at V and 0 bases at J, with 16 bases between. CDR3 nucleotide sequence: TGTGCCAGCAGCTCCGTAGACAGGATTAGCTCCTACGAGCAGTACTTC. Translating it yields CASSSVDRISSYEQYF. Full variable domain (outside the CDR3, taken from reference TRBV7-6 and TRBJ2-7): GAGVSQSPRYKVTKRGQDVALRCDPISGHVSLYWYRQALGQGPEFLTYFNYEAQQDKSGLPNDRFSAERPEGSISTLTIQRTEQRDSAMYRCASSSVDRISSYEQYFGPGTRLTVT.